The 15 T cell receptor beta chains reported below all come from one sample, sequenced in a study of T cell responses to AZD1222 COVID-19 vaccine. Libraries were prepared by immunoSEQ multiplex PCR; TCRdb keeps only in-frame clonotypes and omits some of them. The data contain about 130,000 clones, around 90% of them seen just once; the ten biggest clones take up 1.1%. The sequencing here drew on peripheral blood, taken 28 days after the second AZD1222 dose. All receptors derive from an adult who received the AZD1222 COVID-19 vaccine.

The chain links TRBV12-3 or TRBV12-4 to TRBJ1-4; D ambiguous. V was shortened by 6 bases and J by 3 bases, with 8 bases between the two germline ends. CDR3 length equals 13 residues. This CDR3 is CASSPRSNEKLFF. CDR3 in DNA: TGTGCCAGCAGCCCCAGATCTAATGAAAAACTGTTTTTT.

This chain connects TRBV18 to TRBJ2-7; D may be TRBD1 (5 bases). The CDR3 spans 15 residues. Trimming pared 2 bases from V and 7 bases from J, leaving 18 bases between. Germline assignment: CDR1 KGHSH and CDR2 LQKENI. As DNA, the CDR3 is TGTGCCAGCTCACCATCCCCAAATTCAGGGCGAGAGCAGTACTTC. Protein: CASSPSPNSGREQYF.

The chain links TRBV27 to TRBJ2-1; D remains unclear. With 2 bases removed from V and 2 bases from J, the gap between germline ends came to 4 bases. Germline CDR1 reads MNHEY; CDR2 reads SMNVEV (reference sequence). The CDR3 is made up of 13 amino acids. In DNA, the CDR3 is TGTGCCAGCAGTTTAGAGGCCTACAATGAGCAGTTCTTC. Its protein product is CASSLEAYNEQFF.

The chain couples TRBV3-1 (or the pseudogene TRBV3-2) to TRBJ1-4; the D gene is possibly TRBD1 (5 bases). Trimming cost V 2 bases and J 8 bases, with 12 bases left between them. The CDR3 has 14 residues. Germline V lookup: CDR1 LGHDT, CDR2 YNNKEL (reference sequence). CDR3 amino acids: CASSQQGVGEKLFF. The CDR3, as DNA: TGTGCCAGCAGCCAACAGGGAGTTGGGGAAAAACTGTTTTTT.

The chain uses TRBV19 and TRBJ2-5; TRBD2 might be the D (5 bases). V shed 3 bases and J shed 5 bases, with 10 bases lying between them. Germline V lookup: CDR1 LNHDA, CDR2 SQIVND (reference sequence). CDR3 length: 13 amino acids. CDR3 in DNA: TGTGCCAGTAGTATTTTTACGGGGGAGACCCAGTACTTC. It is translated as CASSIFTGETQYF.

The chain recombines TRBV10-3 with TRBJ2-5; D not resolved. The V gene's germline CDR1 is ENHRY and CDR2 SYGVKD. The CDR3 has 12 amino acids. The germline V and J ends were trimmed by 2 bases and 0 bases, with 1 base remaining between them. CDR3 sequence: CAISENQETQYF. CDR3 nucleotides: TGTGCCATCAGTGAGAACCAAGAGACCCAGTACTTC.

The chain employs TRBV5-1 and TRBJ1-1; D is unclear. Germline assignment: CDR1 SGHRS and CDR2 YFSETQ. The germline V and J ends were trimmed by 0 bases and 0 bases, with 3 bases remaining between them. This CDR3 is built from 13 residues. CDR3: CASSLGVNTEAFF. CDR3 sequence (DNA): TGCGCCAGCAGCTTGGGCGTGAACACTGAAGCTTTCTTT. The entire variable domain, with the rest obtained from reference TRBV5-1 and TRBJ1-1, is as follows: KAGVTQTPRYLIKTRGQQVTLSCSPISGHRSVSWYQQTPGQGLQFLFEYFSETQRNKGNFPGRFSGRQFSNSRSEMNVSTLELGDSALYLCASSLGVNTEAFFGQGTRLTVV.

The rearrangement links TRBV11-1 to TRBJ2-5; 11 bases map to TRBD1. The germline V gene has CDR1 SGHAT and CDR2 FQDESV (reference sequence). V dropped 5 bases and J dropped 5; count of bases not matched to a gene: 7. CDR3 size: 15 residues. The DNA of the CDR3 is TGTGCCAGCAGCACCTGGACAGGGGGCTGGGAGACCCAGTACTTC. Amino acid sequence: CASSTWTGGWETQYF.

The chain has TRBV6-5 and TRBJ2-3; 9 positions agree with TRBD2. The CDR3 length is 14 residues. In germline, CDR1 is MNHEY, CDR2 SVGAGI. With V trimmed by 4 bases and J by 7 bases, 6 bases remained unmatched. CDR3 protein: CASSSRASGNTQYF. In nucleotides, the CDR3 is TGTGCCAGCAGTTCCCGGGCTAGCGGGAATACGCAGTATTTT.

This clone occurred once. The DNA for the CDR3 is TGTGCCAGCAGCTTACCGGGACAGGGGGATAGGGAAGGGAACACCATATATTTT. As protein: CASSLPGQGDREGNTIYF. The rearrangement uses TRBV11-2 and TRBJ1-3, with 11 bases identical to TRBD1. V dropped 2 bases and J dropped 7; count of bases not matched to a gene: 13. Germline V gene lookup returns CDR1 SGHAT and CDR2 FQNNGV. The CDR3 runs to 18 residues.

V and J are TRBV19 and TRBJ2-2; D might be TRBD1 (6 bases). Germline V gene data show CDR1 as LNHDA and CDR2 as SQIVND (reference sequence). This CDR3 spans 12 amino acids. The V gene lost 10 bases and the J gene lost 7 bases, with 13 bases spanning the gap. CDR3 bases: TGTGCCACTAGGGTCAGGGGCGGGGAGCTGTTTTTT. Residues: CATRVRGGELFF.

V gene TRBV6-5 combines with J gene TRBJ2-1, with TRBD1 matching over 7 bases. The V gene end was trimmed by 7 bases and the J gene end by 11 bases; junction bases not matched to a gene: 11. CDR1 MNHEY and CDR2 SVGAGI come from the germline V gene. The CDR3 spans 13 residues. In DNA, the CDR3 is TGTGCCAGCACCCCCCGAGGGGGCAGGAAGCAGTTCTTC. Protein: CASTPRGGRKQFF.

The rearrangement links TRBV19 to TRBJ2-7; 11 bases line up with TRBD1. The germline V gene encodes CDR1 LNHDA and CDR2 SQIVND (reference sequence). The CDR3 length is 14 residues. Losses at the gene ends were 5 bases for V and 4 bases for J; bases not matched to a gene: 4. The CDR3 region is CASSPDRGQYEQYF. The DNA for the CDR3 is TGTGCCAGTAGTCCGGACAGGGGGCAGTACGAGCAGTACTTC.

CDR3 in amino acids: CASSISWGTPANTGELFF. The CDR3 coding sequence is TGTGCCAGTAGCATTTCCTGGGGGACACCGGCGAACACCGGGGAGCTGTTTTTT. The rearrangement links TRBV19 to TRBJ2-2; D is perhaps TRBD1 (6 bases). V lost 6 bases and J 0 bases, leaving 20 bases between the germline ends. Looked up from germline, CDR1 is LNHDA and CDR2 is SQIVND (reference sequence). The CDR3 spans 18 residues.

V usage is TRBV10-3 and J usage is TRBJ1-1; no firm D call. Germline V CDR1 and CDR2: ENHRY, SYGVKD. This CDR3 spans 11 amino acids. V lost 3 bases and J lost 5, with 4 bases in between. CDR3 nucleotides: TGTGCCATCAGTGAAGTTACTGAAGCTTTCTTT. Its translation: CAISEVTEAFF.